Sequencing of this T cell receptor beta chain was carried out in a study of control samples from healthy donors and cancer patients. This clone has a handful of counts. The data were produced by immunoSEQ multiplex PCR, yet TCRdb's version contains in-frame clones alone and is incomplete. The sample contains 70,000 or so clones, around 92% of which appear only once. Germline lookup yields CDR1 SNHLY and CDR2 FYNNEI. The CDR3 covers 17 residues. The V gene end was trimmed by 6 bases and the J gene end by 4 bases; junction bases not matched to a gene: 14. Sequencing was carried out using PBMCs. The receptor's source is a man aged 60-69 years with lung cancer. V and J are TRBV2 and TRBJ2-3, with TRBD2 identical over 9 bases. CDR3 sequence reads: CASSASLRGGGSDTQYF. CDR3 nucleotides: TGTGCCAGCAGCGCATCCCTCCGCGGGGGGGGTTCAGATACGCAGTATTTT.